This TCR beta chain was captured by sequencing in a study of regulatory T cells in long-lasting Graves disease. Study-level points and caveats: Favored usage of TRBV28, TRBJ1-2 and TRBJ2-5 was recorded in persistent disease.

Trimming took off 7 bases at V and 0 bases at J, with 14 bases between the two ends. The CDR3 runs 16 residues. Germline V gives CDR1 SGHRS, CDR2 YFSETQ. Stated time point: newly diagnosed GD, antithyroid drugs for less than 3 months. The authors made the TCR library using RNA they extracted from PBMCs. Enrollment of patients was through an endocrinology department in Xi'an, China. Construction of TCR beta libraries relied on iRepertoire HTBI primers and on Arm-PCR targeting CDR3 regions. From the multiplex PCR reads, TCRdb called clonotypes with MiXCR, one entry per CDR3 protein. The repertoire holds roughly 350,000 distinct CDR3 sequences, around 15% seen once, with 20% to 25% in the top ten. Details on this clonotype: No antigen is known for it.

This sample was shared with a second study, whose subject was T cells in Graves' hyperthyroidism and ophthalmopathy. That study reports: Graves' hyperthyroidism showing no ophthalmopathy progression within 18 months was considered stable. First-round RT-PCR with HTBI primers amplified the TCR CDR3 region.

The source material was peripheral blood mononuclear cells (PBMCs), sampled at new diagnosis, from a patient treated with antithyroid drugs. V gene TRBV5-1 combines with J gene TRBJ2-6, with a possible D match to TRBD1 (6 bases). The receptor's source is a woman aged 18-29 years with Graves disease. CDR3: CASHPGQNSGANVLTF. The CDR3 region has the DNA TGCGCCAGCCACCCGGGACAAAACTCTGGGGCCAACGTCCTGACTTTC.